The source of this T cell receptor (beta chain) is a study of shared clonotypes between healthy human individuals. Study results and limitations: Despite large depth, sorted-subset datasets appeared incompletely sequenced. All-four-donor shared clonotypes had higher generation probabilities than non-shared clonotypes did.

This CDR3 region has 13 residues. Trimming shortened V by 1 base and J by 13 bases, and 11 bases separated the two germline ends. Germline V gives CDR1 MGHRA, CDR2 YSYEKL. On this clone: What it binds is unknown.

Template for every sorted-subset replicate PCR totaled approximately 0.2 ug DNA, 25,000 to 30,000 T cell genomes. The data were produced by immunoSEQ multiplex PCR, yet TCRdb's version contains in-frame clones alone and is incomplete. The sample lists some 2,000,000 clones, 95% occurring once. Sequencing was done on a sample of naive CD4+ T cells sorted from blood. Sample subset: CD45RA+ positively selected. The chain is built from TRBV4-1 and TRBJ2-6; D is perhaps TRBD1 or TRBD2 (5 bases each). The sequence derives from a young man in good health. The CDR3 bases are TGCGCCAGCAGCCAAGGGGACGGGTGGGTCCTGACTTTC. As protein: CASSQGDGWVLTF.